The 22 T cell receptor beta chains reported below all come from one sample, sequenced in a study of T cell repertoires in cytomegalovirus infection. TCRdb used MiXCR to reprocess the reads, holding one entry per CDR3 protein. The table lists some 940,000 distinct CDR3 sequences, about 33% of them singletons. Antigens for these TCRs are unknown. Sequences were derived from cultured CD8+ T cells from PBMCs, sampled from culture after CMV antigen stimulation. The receptors here all came from a human donor in good health (CMV status not recorded). Some clones in this sample may be carry-over from other donors' samples.

The rearrangement uses TRBV6-6 and TRBJ2-3; no reliable D call. The V gene's germline CDR1 is MNHNY and CDR2 SVGAGI (reference sequence). The CDR3 covers 16 residues. V was cut by 2 bases and J by 6 bases, with 18 bases left in between. The CDR3 is CASSYPMVKGRDTQYF. CDR3 in DNA: TGTGCCAGCAGTTACCCGATGGTTAAGGGAAGGGATACGCAGTATTTT.

This chain joins TRBV10-3 and TRBJ2-2; 8 positions match TRBD1. CDR1 and CDR2 from the germline V gene are ENHRY and SYGVKD. The CDR3 totals 14 residues. V shed 6 bases, J shed 7 bases, and the junction held 7 bases outside the gene matches. The CDR3 is CAISQDRAGGELFF. CDR3 in DNA: TGTGCCATCAGCCAGGACAGGGCGGGCGGGGAGCTGTTTTTT.

This clonotype was picked up a small number of times. This chain joins TRBV7-9 and TRBJ2-7; possible D gene TRBD2, 5 bases. V was trimmed by 1 base and J by 0 bases, leaving 16 bases between them. Germline loops: CDR1 SEHNR, CDR2 FQNEAQ (reference sequence). CDR3 length: 17 amino acids. The CDR3, as DNA: TGTGCCAGCAGCTTAGGAGGGCTGGGGTTAGACTCCTACGAGCAGTACTTC. The encoded protein is CASSLGGLGLDSYEQYF.

The chain employs TRBV7-6 and TRBJ2-1; weak D call: TRBD1 (6 bases). The CDR3 totals 18 residues. V lost 5 bases and J 4 bases, leaving 24 bases between the germline ends. The germline V gene has CDR1 SGHVS and CDR2 FNYEAQ. The CDR3 coding sequence is TGTGCCAGCAGCGAACGAGGGACAAGGGGTGGTTCTTACAATGAGCAGTTCTTC. Translation gives CASSERGTRGGSYNEQFF.

V is TRBV27 and J is TRBJ2-7, with 8 bases fitting TRBD2. V lost 0 bases and J lost 0; bases outside the gene matches: 1. The CDR3 consists of 15 residues. Germline CDR1 and CDR2: MNHEY and SMNVEV (reference sequence). CDR3 in amino acids: CASSLSGLGSYEQYV. In DNA form, the CDR3 reads TGTGCCAGCAGTTTATCGGGACTAGGCTCCTACGAGCAGTACGTC.

The rearrangement joins TRBV6-5 to TRBJ2-5, with a tentative D call TRBD1 (5 bases). The germline CDR1 and CDR2 sequences are MNHEY and SVGAGI. Trimming cost V 4 bases and J 4 bases, with 10 bases left between them. The CDR3 runs to 13 residues. CDR3 in amino acids: CASSSREAETQYF. CDR3 in DNA: TGTGCCAGCAGTTCCAGGGAAGCAGAGACCCAGTACTTC.

Many counts were recorded for this clonotype. The CDR3 nucleotides are TGTGCCAGCAGCTTAGAAACAGTGGGGGCAGAGACCCAGTACTTC. Its translation is CASSLETVGAETQYF. V is TRBV7-2 and J is TRBJ2-5; D may be TRBD1 (6 bases). Germline CDR1 SGHTA, CDR2 FQGNSA. With 1 base removed from V and 4 bases from J, the gap between germline ends came to 13 bases. The CDR3 consists of 15 residues.

This clonotype was counted a few times. The DNA of the CDR3 is TGTGCCAGCAGCCGGGACAGGGCACTCTACTATGGCTACACCTTC. This gives the protein CASSRDRALYYGYTF. The rearrangement uses TRBV12-3 or TRBV12-4 and TRBJ1-2; 9 bases are shared with TRBD1. This CDR3 spans 15 amino acids. V trimming: 6 bases; J trimming: 3 bases; junction bases outside the gene matches: 8.

The rearrangement links TRBV6-2 or TRBV6-3 to TRBJ1-2; the D gene is possibly TRBD1 (5 bases). The V gene's germline CDR1 is MNHEY and CDR2 SVGEGT. The length of the CDR3 is 15 residues. V shed 0 bases and J shed 3 bases, with 11 bases lying between them. CDR3 nucleotide sequence: TGTGCCAGCAGTTACTCCGCAGGGTATGACTATGGCTACACCTTC. This sequence encodes CASSYSAGYDYGYTF.

This clonotype was picked up a small number of times. This sequence joins TRBV29-1 and TRBJ1-2, with 9 nucleotides matching TRBD1. J lost 4 bases, V lost 0 bases, and 18 bases had no gene match. CDR1 is SQVTM, CDR2 ANQGSEA, per germline. This CDR3 has 19 residues. The CDR3 region is CSVEDLGLGRDRVGYGYTF. The CDR3 DNA reads TGCAGCGTTGAAGATCTGGGGCTTGGGAGGGACAGGGTTGGCTATGGCTACACCTTC.

This clonotype came up many times. The chain combines TRBV7-8 with TRBJ2-6; 9 bases match TRBD1. Germline lookup yields CDR1 SGHVS and CDR2 FQNEAQ. The CDR3 totals 17 residues. After removal of 6 bases from V and 3 bases from J, the junction contained 9 bases not matched to a gene. CDR3 amino acids: CASRDGTGKGGANVLTF. The CDR3 DNA sequence: TGTGCCAGCAGGGACGGGACAGGGAAAGGTGGGGCCAACGTCCTGACTTTC.

This clonotype was detected only a few times. This chain joins TRBV6-6 and TRBJ2-7; possible D gene TRBD1, 5 bases. V shed 4 bases and J shed 0 bases, with 13 bases lying between them. The germline gives CDR1 MNHNY, CDR2 SVGAGI (reference sequence). This CDR3 spans 15 amino acids. The CDR3 DNA reads TGTGCCAGCAGTTCCACGGACATACCCTCCTACGAGCAGTACTTC. Residues: CASSSTDIPSYEQYF.

The chain uses TRBV7-8 and TRBJ1-5, with a weak D call TRBD1 (6 bases). Germline V gene sequence: CDR1 SGHVS, CDR2 FQNEAQ. This CDR3 has 15 amino acids. The V end lost 5 bases, the J end lost 0 bases, and 11 bases lay between the germline ends. This chain's CDR3 is CASSPGALSNQPQHF. The CDR3 DNA reads as TGTGCCAGCAGCCCGGGGGCACTTAGCAATCAGCCCCAGCATTTT.

The chain carries TRBV19 and TRBJ1-1, with TRBD1 matching over 8 bases. There are 14 residues in the CDR3. The germline gives CDR1 LNHDA, CDR2 SQIVND (reference sequence). The V segment lost 3 bases and the J segment 5 bases; nucleotides outside the gene matches: 5. This chain's CDR3 is CASSIQGARTEAFF. Written as DNA, the CDR3 is TGTGCCAGTAGTATTCAGGGGGCGAGGACTGAAGCTTTCTTT. Complete variable domain (other parts from reference TRBV19 and TRBJ1-1): DGGITQSPKYLFRKEGQNVTLSCEQNLNHDAMYWYRQDPGQGLRLIYYSQIVNDFQKGDIAEGYSVSREKKESFPLTVTSAQKNPTAFYLCASSIQGARTEAFFGQGTRLTVV.

The sample holds many counts of this clonotype. This chain uses TRBV7-8 with TRBJ2-7, with a weak D call TRBD1 (5 bases). CDR3 length equals 12 residues. CDR1 and CDR2 from the germline V gene are SGHVS and FQNEAQ. V lost 2 bases, J lost 6 bases, and 8 bases lay in between. CDR3 protein: CASSLKGREQYV. CDR3 DNA: TGTGCCAGCAGCTTAAAGGGGCGCGAGCAGTACGTC.

This clonotype showed up many times. An end of the junction does not agree with germline; a read error may underlie this. The CDR3: CASSLKENTEAFF. The CDR3 bases are TGTGCTAGCAGCTTAAAGGAGAACACTGAAGCTTTCTTT. The chain links TRBV7-7 to TRBJ1-1; D uncertain. Germline CDR1 and CDR2: SSHAT and FNYEAQ (reference sequence). This CDR3 spans 13 amino acids.

This sequence joins TRBV27 and TRBJ1-6; D is possibly TRBD1 (5 bases). Germline CDR1 and CDR2: MNHEY and SMNVEV (reference sequence). This CDR3 has 15 residues. V was cut by 5 bases and J by 7 bases, with 15 bases left in between. The CDR3: CASSPGGGLNSPLHF. The CDR3 nucleotides are TGTGCCAGCAGTCCCGGGGGGGGGTTAAATTCACCCCTCCACTTT.

The table lists this clonotype with a count of one. This rearrangement joins TRBV7-4 to TRBJ2-7; TRBD2 matches 7 bases. V shed 5 bases, J shed 2 bases, and the junction held 9 bases outside the gene matches. The CDR3 has 15 residues. Germline V gene sequence: CDR1 SGHVT, CDR2 SQSDAQ. The DNA of the CDR3 is TGTGCCAGCAGCCACCTCTCCGCGGGGGCCTACGAGCAGTACTTC. It translates to CASSHLSAGAYEQYF.

Ten or more counts support this clonotype. The V call is TRBV12-3 or TRBV12-4, the J call TRBJ2-5; TRBD2 matches 9 bases. The CDR3 loop spans 16 amino acids. Trimming cost V 3 bases and J 2 bases; bases outside gene matches: 7. The chain's CDR3 is CASSFGLAGHQETQYF. The DNA of the CDR3 is TGTGCCAGCAGTTTCGGGCTAGCGGGGCATCAAGAGACCCAGTACTTC.

This clonotype was counted a few times. An end of the junction does not agree with germline; a read error may underlie this. The rearrangement links TRBV7-7 to TRBJ2-1; possible D gene TRBD2, 6 bases. The V gene's germline CDR1 is SSHAT and CDR2 FNYEAQ (reference sequence). The CDR3 extends over 14 amino acids. The CDR3 nucleotides are TGTGCTAGCAGCTTAGGTTGGGGGGTAAATGAGCAGTTCTTC. Amino acid sequence: CASSLGWGVNEQFF.

There are a few counts of this clonotype. V gene TRBV2 combines with J gene TRBJ2-3, with TRBD2 as a possible D gene (5 bases). The CDR3 has 15 amino acids. Trimming took off 3 bases at V and 4 bases at J, with 14 bases between the two ends. Germline loops: CDR1 SNHLY, CDR2 FYNNEI. Here the CDR3 DNA reads TGTGCCAGCAGTGAGGTAGCGATGAAGGCAGATACGCAGTATTTT. Its translation: CASSEVAMKADTQYF.

The rearrangement uses TRBV7-4 and TRBJ2-2, with TRBD1 identical over 7 bases. This CDR3 comprises 16 residues. Germline V gene data show CDR1 as SGHVT and CDR2 as SQSDAQ. V lost 4 bases and J lost 7; bases outside the gene matches: 12. CDR3 DNA sequence: TGTGCCAGCAGCTCCGGGACAGCCCAGCGCCGCGGGGAGCTGTTTTTT. This sequence encodes CASSSGTAQRRGELFF. Using reference TRBV7-4 and TRBJ2-2 for the parts outside the CDR3, the full variable domain is GAGVSQSPRYKVAKRGRDVALRCDSISGHVTLYWYRQTLGQGSEVLTYSQSDAQRDKSGRPSGRFSAERPERSVSTLKIQRTEQGDSAVYLCASSSGTAQRRGELFFGEGSRLTVL.